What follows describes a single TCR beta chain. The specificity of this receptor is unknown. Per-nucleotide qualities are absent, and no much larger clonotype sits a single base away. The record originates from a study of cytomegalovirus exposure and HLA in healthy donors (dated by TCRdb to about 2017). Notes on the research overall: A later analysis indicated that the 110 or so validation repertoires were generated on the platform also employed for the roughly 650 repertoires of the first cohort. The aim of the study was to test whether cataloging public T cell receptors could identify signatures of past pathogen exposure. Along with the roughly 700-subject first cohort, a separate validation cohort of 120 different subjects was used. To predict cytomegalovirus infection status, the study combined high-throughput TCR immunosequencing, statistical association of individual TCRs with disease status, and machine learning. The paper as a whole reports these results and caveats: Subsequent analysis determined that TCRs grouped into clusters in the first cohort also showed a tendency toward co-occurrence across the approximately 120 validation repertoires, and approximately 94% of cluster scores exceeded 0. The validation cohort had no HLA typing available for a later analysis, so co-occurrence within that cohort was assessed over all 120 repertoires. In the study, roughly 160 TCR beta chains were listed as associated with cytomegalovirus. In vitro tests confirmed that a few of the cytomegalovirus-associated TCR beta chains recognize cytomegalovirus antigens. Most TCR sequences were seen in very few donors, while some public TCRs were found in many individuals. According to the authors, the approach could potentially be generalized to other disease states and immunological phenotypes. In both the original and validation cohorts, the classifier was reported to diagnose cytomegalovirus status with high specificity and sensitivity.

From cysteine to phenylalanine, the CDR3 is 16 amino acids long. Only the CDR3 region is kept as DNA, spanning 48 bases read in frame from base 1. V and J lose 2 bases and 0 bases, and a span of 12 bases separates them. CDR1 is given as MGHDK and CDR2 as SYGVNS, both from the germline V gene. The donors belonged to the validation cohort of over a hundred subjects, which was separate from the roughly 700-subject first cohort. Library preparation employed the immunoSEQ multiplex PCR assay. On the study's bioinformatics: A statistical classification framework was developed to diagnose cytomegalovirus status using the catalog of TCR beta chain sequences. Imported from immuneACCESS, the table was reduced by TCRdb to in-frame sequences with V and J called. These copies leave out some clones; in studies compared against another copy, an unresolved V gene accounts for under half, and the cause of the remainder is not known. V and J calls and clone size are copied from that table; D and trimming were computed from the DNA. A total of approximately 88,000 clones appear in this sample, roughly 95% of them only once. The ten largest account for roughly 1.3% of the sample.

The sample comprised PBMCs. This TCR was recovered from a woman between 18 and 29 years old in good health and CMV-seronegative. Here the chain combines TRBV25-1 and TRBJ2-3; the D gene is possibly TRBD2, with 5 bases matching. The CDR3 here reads CASSETAQRSTDTQYF. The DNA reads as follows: TGTGCCAGCAGTGAAACGGCCCAGCGGAGCACAGATACGCAGTATTTT.